One and the same sample provided the 23 T cell receptor beta chains below, sequenced in a study of regulatory T cells in long-lasting Graves disease. The sample's time point: newly diagnosed GD, antithyroid drugs for less than 3 months. The TCR library was made from RNA that had been extracted from PBMCs in TRIzol. Both iRepertoire HTBI primers and Arm-PCR of CDR3 regions were used to build the TCR beta libraries. TCRdb recomputed calls from the multiplex PCR reads with MiXCR, one row per CDR3 protein. The table records approximately 560,000 distinct CDR3 sequences, 15% to 20% of them present only once. The same sample was also used in a study of T cells in Graves' hyperthyroidism and ophthalmopathy.

The sequenced sample was peripheral blood mononuclear cells (PBMCs), obtained at new diagnosis, from a patient treated with antithyroid drugs. These receptors were obtained from a man in his late teens or twenties with Graves disease.

This clonotype has a handful of counts. The chain is built from TRBV9 and TRBJ2-3; 10 bases are shared with TRBD1. The CDR3 loop spans 15 amino acids. The junction had 7 bases not matched to a gene; V was cut back by 2 bases and J by 7 bases. Germline V gene data show CDR1 as SGDLS and CDR2 as YYNGEE. The CDR3 region is CASSVGQGGEYTQYF. CDR3 coding DNA: TGTGCCAGCAGCGTCGGACAGGGGGGGGAATATACGCAGTATTTT.

As concerns this clonotype: This may be a read error, as it is one base from a much larger clone. The chain employs TRBV6-9 and TRBJ1-1, with no clear D. Germline V gene sequence: CDR1 MNHGY, CDR2 SVAAGI. V was clipped by 3 bases and J by 1 base, with 6 bases between them. The CDR3 spans 13 residues. CDR3 nucleotide sequence: TGTGCCAGCAGTTACGAGAGGAACACTGAAGCTTTCTTT. This sequence encodes CASSYERNTEAFF.

V and J are TRBV29-1 and TRBJ2-1, with 8 positions matching TRBD2. The CDR3 consists of 16 residues. CDR1 is SQVTM and CDR2 is ANQGSEA in the germline V gene. V shed 0 bases and J 4 bases; nucleotides not matched to a gene: 8. In DNA, the CDR3 is TGCAGCGTTGAAGATCTGGAACTAGCGGTGTACAATGAGCAGTTCTTC. This encodes CSVEDLELAVYNEQFF.

This rearrangement joins TRBV6-1 to TRBJ1-2, with 9 bases matching TRBD1. This CDR3 region has 14 residues. Trimming took 1 base from V and 8 from J; bases not matched to a gene: 5. Germline V gives CDR1 MNHNS, CDR2 SASEGT. DNA for the CDR3: TGTGCCAGCAGTGAAGACGGGACAGGGTTAGGCTACACCTTC. Protein product: CASSEDGTGLGYTF.

This clonotype was counted many times. The chain recombines TRBV28 with TRBJ2-7; 15 nucleotides line up with TRBD2. The CDR3 has 19 amino acids. Per the germline V gene, CDR1 is MDHEN and CDR2 is SYDVKM. V lost 3 bases, J lost 2 bases, and 11 bases stayed unmatched. CDR3 in amino acids: CASSFFPGLAGGRPYEQYF. The CDR3 DNA reads TGTGCCAGCAGTTTCTTTCCGGGACTAGCGGGAGGTCGCCCCTACGAGCAGTACTTC.

In this sample, this clonotype turned up many times. V is TRBV5-1 and J is TRBJ2-5; tentative D call: TRBD1 (5 bases). Germline V CDR1 and CDR2: SGHRS, YFSETQ. V dropped 5 bases and J dropped 4 bases, with 15 bases sitting between them. The CDR3 covers 14 residues. Here the CDR3 reads CASRPGPPRETQYF. In DNA, the CDR3 is TGCGCCAGCAGGCCAGGGCCCCCCCGAGAGACCCAGTACTTC. The complete variable domain, with remaining parts taken from reference TRBV5-1 and TRBJ2-5, reads KAGVTQTPRYLIKTRGQQVTLSCSPISGHRSVSWYQQTPGQGLQFLFEYFSETQRNKGNFPGRFSGRQFSNSRSEMNVSTLELGDSALYLCASRPGPPRETQYFGPGTRLLVL.

CDR3 residues: CASSFASDFYNEKLFF. The CDR3 nucleotides are TGTGCCAGCAGCTTCGCCTCAGATTTTTATAATGAAAAACTGTTTTTT. The chain combines TRBV11-1 with TRBJ1-4; D gene uncertain. Trimming cost V 3 bases and J 4 bases, with 15 bases left between them. This CDR3 has 16 residues. CDR1 is SGHAT, CDR2 FQDESV, per germline (reference sequence).

The sample holds many counts of this clonotype. The chain employs TRBV30 and TRBJ2-7, with 10 bases fitting TRBD1. V lost 4 bases to trimming and J lost 2 bases; unmatched junction nucleotides: 8. The germline gives CDR1 GTSNPN, CDR2 SVGIG (reference sequence). CDR3 length equals 15 residues. The DNA of the CDR3 is TGTGCCTGGAAGTCTACGACAGGGGGCCCCTACGAGCAGTACTTC. Translated: CAWKSTTGGPYEQYF.

This clonotype was found a few times. The chain uses TRBV20-1 and TRBJ2-3; 11 bases align to TRBD2. Germline V CDR1 and CDR2: DFQATT, SNEGSKA (reference sequence). Unmatched junction bases numbered 9, after V lost 6 bases and J lost 4 bases. This CDR3 comprises 15 residues. This CDR3 reads CSAKLAGARSDTQYF. The DNA for the CDR3 is TGCAGTGCGAAACTAGCGGGAGCCCGGTCAGATACGCAGTATTTT.

The rearrangement joins TRBV30 to TRBJ2-3, with D possibly called TRBD1 or TRBD2 (8 bases each). Germline CDR1 reads GTSNPN; CDR2 reads SVGIG (reference sequence). This CDR3 has 16 residues. V was pared by 5 bases and J by 0 bases, with 18 bases between. The CDR3 is CAWAGGSSGSTDTQYF. DNA of the CDR3: TGTGCCTGGGCAGGGGGCTCTAGCGGGAGCACAGATACGCAGTATTTT.

This clonotype was found many times. The V call is TRBV28, the J call TRBJ1-5, with D possibly matching TRBD1 (5 bases). Trimming left V 3 bases short and J 2 bases short, with 17 bases between. This CDR3 is built from 17 residues. Germline V CDR1 and CDR2: MDHEN, SYDVKM. DNA of the CDR3: TGTGCCAGCAGTTTGAATCGCGGGGCGCCGGGCAATCAGCCCCAGCATTTT. Translating gives CASSLNRGAPGNQPQHF.

V usage is TRBV25-1 and J usage is TRBJ2-2, with 7 bases fitting TRBD1. From germline, CDR1 is MGHDK and CDR2 SYGVNS. The junction had 31 bases not matched to a gene; V was cut back by 6 bases and J by 0 bases. The CDR3 runs to 24 residues. The CDR3 coding sequence is TGTGCCAGCAGCCGTTTGGGGTCCAAGAAAAAAAGACACAGGGACAGACCGAACACCGGGGAGCTGTTTTTT. Translating it yields CASSRLGSKKKRHRDRPNTGELFF.

This chain links TRBV12-3 or TRBV12-4 with TRBJ1-6; 8 nucleotides align to TRBD1. The V gene end was trimmed by 3 bases and the J gene end by 8 bases; junction bases not matched to a gene: 6. CDR3 length: 15 residues. The CDR3 bases are TGTGCCAGCAGTTTTGCAGGGGGCGGTGATTCACCCCTCCACTTT. It encodes CASSFAGGGDSPLHF.

In DNA form, the CDR3 reads TGTGCCAGCAAGCCGACCGGACAGTATGAAAAACTGTTTTTT. The encoded protein is CASKPTGQYEKLFF. The chain uses TRBV28 and TRBJ1-4, with D perhaps TRBD1 (6 bases). Trimming stripped 7 bases from V and 6 bases from J, with 15 bases between. The CDR3 has 14 residues. From germline, CDR1 is MDHEN and CDR2 SYDVKM. The full variable domain, its missing parts supplied by reference TRBV28 and TRBJ1-4, is DVKVTQSSRYLVKRTGEKVFLECVQDMDHENMFWYRQDPGLGLRLIYFSYDVKMKEKGDIPEGYSVSREKKERFSLILESASTNQTSMYLCASKPTGQYEKLFFGSGTQLSVL.

This clonotype was seen more than once but under ten times. The chain combines TRBV7-9 with TRBJ1-6; D gene uncertain. CDR1 is SEHNR and CDR2 is FQNEAQ in the germline V gene (reference sequence). With 3 bases removed from V and 9 bases from J, the gap between germline ends came to 12 bases. This CDR3 spans 14 amino acids. The CDR3 DNA reads TGTGCCAGCAGCTTGGTTATCGGGTTTTCACCCCTCCACTTT. Its protein is CASSLVIGFSPLHF.

In its sample, this clonotype was seen many times. The chain combines TRBV5-1 with TRBJ1-2; maybe TRBD1 (6 bases). With 0 bases removed from V and 6 bases from J, the gap between germline ends came to 12 bases. The CDR3 spans 14 residues. Germline values: CDR1 SGHRS, CDR2 YFSETQ. CDR3 sequence (DNA): TGCGCCAGCAGCTTGGCCCGGGGGCGGCATGGCTACACCTTC. Translated, it gives CASSLARGRHGYTF.

The chain joins TRBV6-1 to TRBJ2-7; D remains unclear. This CDR3 region has 12 residues. Germline CDR1 MNHNS, CDR2 SASEGT. V was pared by 1 base and J by 4 bases, with 5 bases between. In nucleotides, the CDR3 is TGTGCCAGCAGTGAAGGATGGTACGAGCAGTACTTC. Protein: CASSEGWYEQYF.

The chain is built from TRBV7-9 and TRBJ2-7; 7 nucleotides agree with TRBD1. The germline CDR1 and CDR2 sequences are SEHNR and FQNEAQ (reference sequence). J was trimmed by 5 bases and V by 1 base; bases with no gene match: 8. The CDR3 is made up of 15 amino acids. CDR3 sequence reads: CASSLVVTGTHEQYF. CDR3 nucleotides: TGTGCCAGCAGCTTAGTGGTGACAGGGACCCACGAGCAGTACTTC.

This clonotype occurred many times. This rearrangement joins TRBV9 to TRBJ2-1; D perhaps matches TRBD1 (5 bases). This CDR3 is built from 15 residues. Germline CDR1 reads SGDLS; CDR2 reads YYNGEE. Trimming left V 0 bases short and J 6 bases short, with 13 bases between. As DNA, the CDR3 is TGTGCCAGCAGCGTAGCCCCAGGGAAAGCCAATGAGCAGTTCTTC. As protein: CASSVAPGKANEQFF.

This clonotype was seen only a few times. The gene calls are TRBV30 and TRBJ2-4, with unresolved D. Trimming removed 5 bases at V and 0 bases at J, with 11 bases between. Germline V lookup: CDR1 GTSNPN, CDR2 SVGIG (reference sequence). The CDR3 is 14 residues long. The CDR3 bases are TGTGCCTGGGGGTGGGGATTAGCCAAAAACATTCAGTACTTC. The encoded protein is CAWGWGLAKNIQYF.

This clonotype was observed a few times. This chain links TRBV19 with TRBJ1-5, with 7 positions matching TRBD1. Germline V CDR1 and CDR2: LNHDA, SQIVND (reference sequence). The V segment lost 3 bases and the J segment 1 base; nucleotides outside the gene matches: 9. The CDR3 is 17 residues long. CDR3 protein: CASSIGRGRVSNQPQHF. CDR3 coding DNA: TGTGCCAGTAGTATCGGTAGGGGGCGGGTAAGCAATCAGCCCCAGCATTTT. Together with reference TRBV19 and TRBJ1-5, the CDR3 gives the full variable domain: DGGITQSPKYLFRKEGQNVTLSCEQNLNHDAMYWYRQDPGQGLRLIYYSQIVNDFQKGDIAEGYSVSREKKESFPLTVTSAQKNPTAFYLCASSIGRGRVSNQPQHFGDGTRLSIL.

This clonotype is a singleton in its sample. The genes are TRBV19 and TRBJ1-3, with D unclear. The CDR3 extends over 13 amino acids. The germline V gene has CDR1 LNHDA and CDR2 SQIVND (reference sequence). The germline V and J ends were trimmed by 3 bases and 2 bases, with 5 bases remaining between them. CDR3 region: CASSIFPGNTIYF. CDR3 coding DNA: TGTGCCAGTAGTATTTTTCCTGGAAACACCATATATTTT.

There are a few counts of this clonotype. This sequence joins TRBV5-5 and TRBJ1-5; possible D gene TRBD1, 6 bases. Looked up from germline, CDR1 is SGHKS and CDR2 is YYEKEE (reference sequence). The V end was cut by 0 bases, the J end by 2 bases, with 12 bases between. The length of the CDR3 is 16 residues. CDR3 sequence: CASSLDGGDGNQPQHF. The CDR3 bases are TGTGCCAGCAGCTTGGATGGGGGCGATGGCAATCAGCCCCAGCATTTT.